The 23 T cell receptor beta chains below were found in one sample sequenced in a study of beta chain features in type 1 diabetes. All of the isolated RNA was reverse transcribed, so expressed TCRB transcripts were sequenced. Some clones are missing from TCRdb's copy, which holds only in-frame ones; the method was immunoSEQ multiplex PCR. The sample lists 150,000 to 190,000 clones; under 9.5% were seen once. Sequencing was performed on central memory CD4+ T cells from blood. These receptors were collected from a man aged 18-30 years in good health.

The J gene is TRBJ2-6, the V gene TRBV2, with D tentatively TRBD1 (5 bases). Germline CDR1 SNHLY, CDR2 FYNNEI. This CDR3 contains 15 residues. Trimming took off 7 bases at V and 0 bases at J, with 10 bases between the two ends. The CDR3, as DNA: TGTGCCAGCACCTTGGGGCCCTCTGGGGCCAACGTCCTGACTTTC. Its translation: CASTLGPSGANVLTF.

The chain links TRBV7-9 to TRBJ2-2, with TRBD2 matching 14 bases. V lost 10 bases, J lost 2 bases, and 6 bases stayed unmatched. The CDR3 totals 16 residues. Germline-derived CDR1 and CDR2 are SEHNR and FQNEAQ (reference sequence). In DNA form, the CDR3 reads TGTGCCATGCCAGGGACTAGCGGGGGCAACACCGGGGAGCTGTTTTTT. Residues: CAMPGTSGGNTGELFF.

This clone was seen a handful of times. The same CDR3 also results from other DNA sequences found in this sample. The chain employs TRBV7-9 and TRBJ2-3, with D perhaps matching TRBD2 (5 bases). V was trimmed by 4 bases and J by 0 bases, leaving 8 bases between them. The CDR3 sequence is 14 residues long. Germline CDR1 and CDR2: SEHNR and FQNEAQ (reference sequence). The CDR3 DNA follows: TGTGCCAGCAGCTGGACGGGAAGCACAGATACGCAGTATTTT. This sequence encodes CASSWTGSTDTQYF.

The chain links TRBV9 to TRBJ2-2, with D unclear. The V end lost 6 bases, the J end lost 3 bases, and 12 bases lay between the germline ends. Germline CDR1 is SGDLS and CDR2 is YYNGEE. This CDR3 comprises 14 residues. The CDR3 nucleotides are TGTGCCAGCACCTTACGGGTGGACACCGGGGAGCTGTTTTTT. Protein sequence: CASTLRVDTGELFF.

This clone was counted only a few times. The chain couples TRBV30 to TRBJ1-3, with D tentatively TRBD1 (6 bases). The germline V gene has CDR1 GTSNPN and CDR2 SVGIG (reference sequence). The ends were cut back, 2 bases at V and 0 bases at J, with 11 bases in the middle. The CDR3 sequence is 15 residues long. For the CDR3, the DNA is TGTGCCTGGAGTCGGGGGGCGATCTCTGGAAACACCATATATTTT. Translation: CAWSRGAISGNTIYF.

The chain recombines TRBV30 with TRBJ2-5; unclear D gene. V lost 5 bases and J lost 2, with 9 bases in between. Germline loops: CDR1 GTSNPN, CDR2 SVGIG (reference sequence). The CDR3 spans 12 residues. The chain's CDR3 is CAWVGAQETQYF. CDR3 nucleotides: TGTGCCTGGGTCGGAGCGCAAGAGACCCAGTACTTC.

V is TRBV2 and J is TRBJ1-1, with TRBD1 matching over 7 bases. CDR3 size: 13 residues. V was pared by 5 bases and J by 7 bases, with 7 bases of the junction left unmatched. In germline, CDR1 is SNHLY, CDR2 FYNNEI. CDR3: CASSYTGVGEAFF. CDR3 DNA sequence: TGTGCCAGCAGTTATACAGGGGTCGGTGAAGCTTTCTTT.

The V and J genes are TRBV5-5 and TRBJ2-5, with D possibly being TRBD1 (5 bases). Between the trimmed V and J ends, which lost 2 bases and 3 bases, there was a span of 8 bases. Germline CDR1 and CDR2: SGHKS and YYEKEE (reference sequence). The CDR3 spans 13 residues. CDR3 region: CASSLQAKETQYF. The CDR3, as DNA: TGTGCCAGCAGCTTACAGGCGAAAGAGACCCAGTACTTC. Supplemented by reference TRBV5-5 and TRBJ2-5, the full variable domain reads DAGVTQSPTHLIKTRGQQVTLRCSPISGHKSVSWYQQVLGQGPQFIFQYYEKEERGRGNFPDRFSARQFPNYSSELNVNALLLGDSALYLCASSLQAKETQYFGPGTRLLVL.

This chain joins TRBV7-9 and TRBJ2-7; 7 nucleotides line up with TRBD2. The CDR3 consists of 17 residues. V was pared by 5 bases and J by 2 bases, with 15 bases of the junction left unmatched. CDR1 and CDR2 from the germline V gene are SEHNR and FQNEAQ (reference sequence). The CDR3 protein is CASSQEYLAAQPYEQYF. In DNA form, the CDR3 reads TGTGCCAGCAGCCAAGAGTATCTAGCGGCCCAGCCCTACGAGCAGTACTTC.

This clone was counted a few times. CDR3 bases: TGTGCCAGCAGGGGGAGGGGGGGCCGCTATGAGCAGTTCTTC. The encoded protein is CASRGRGGRYEQFF. V and J are TRBV28 and TRBJ2-1; TRBD2 is a possible D gene (7 bases). The germline V and J ends were trimmed by 6 bases and 8 bases, with 17 bases remaining between them. This CDR3 comprises 14 residues. Germline V CDR1 and CDR2: MDHEN, SYDVKM.

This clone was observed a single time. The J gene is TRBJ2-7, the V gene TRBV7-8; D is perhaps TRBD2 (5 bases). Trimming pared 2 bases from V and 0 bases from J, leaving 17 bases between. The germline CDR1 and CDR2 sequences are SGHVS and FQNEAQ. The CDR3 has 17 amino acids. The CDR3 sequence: CASSLSRASRSSYEQYF. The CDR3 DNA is TGTGCCAGCAGCTTATCAAGGGCTAGCCGGAGCTCCTACGAGCAGTACTTC.

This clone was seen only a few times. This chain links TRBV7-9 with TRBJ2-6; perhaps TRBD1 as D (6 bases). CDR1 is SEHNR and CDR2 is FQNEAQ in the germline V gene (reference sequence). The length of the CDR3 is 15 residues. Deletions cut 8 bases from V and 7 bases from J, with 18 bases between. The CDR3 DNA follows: TGTGCCAGCCGGGACAAGGCTCTCGTAGCCAACGTCCTGACTTTC. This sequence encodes CASRDKALVANVLTF.

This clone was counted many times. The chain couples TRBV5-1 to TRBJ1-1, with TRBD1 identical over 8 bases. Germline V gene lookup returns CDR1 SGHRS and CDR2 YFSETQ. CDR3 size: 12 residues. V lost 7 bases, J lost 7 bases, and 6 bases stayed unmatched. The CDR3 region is CASRDRRSEAFF. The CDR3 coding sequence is TGCGCCAGCCGGGACAGGCGGAGTGAAGCTTTCTTT.

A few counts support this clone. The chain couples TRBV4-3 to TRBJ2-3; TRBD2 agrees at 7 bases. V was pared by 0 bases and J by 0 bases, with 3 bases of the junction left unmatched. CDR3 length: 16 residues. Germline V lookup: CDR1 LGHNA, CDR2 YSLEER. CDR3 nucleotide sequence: TGCGCCAGCAGCCAAGAAGTCGGGGGGAGCACAGATACGCAGTATTTT. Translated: CASSQEVGGSTDTQYF.

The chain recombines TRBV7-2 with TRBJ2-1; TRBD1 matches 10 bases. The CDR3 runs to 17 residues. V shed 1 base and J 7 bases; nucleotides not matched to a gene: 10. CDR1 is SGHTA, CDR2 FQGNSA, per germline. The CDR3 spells CASSLVRPGQGRNEQFF. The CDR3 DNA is TGTGCCAGCAGCTTAGTCCGGCCGGGACAGGGGAGGAATGAGCAGTTCTTC. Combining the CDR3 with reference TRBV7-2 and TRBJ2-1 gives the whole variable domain GAGVSQSPSNKVTEKGKDVELRCDPISGHTALYWYRQSLGQGLEFLIYFQGNSAPDKSGLPSDRFSAERTGGSVSTLTIQRTQQEDSAVYLCASSLVRPGQGRNEQFFGPGTRLTVL.

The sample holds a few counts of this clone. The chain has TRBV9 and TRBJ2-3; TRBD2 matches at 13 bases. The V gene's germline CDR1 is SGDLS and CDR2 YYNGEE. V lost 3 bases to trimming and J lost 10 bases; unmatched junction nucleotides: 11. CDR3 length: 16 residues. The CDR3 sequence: CASSALLAGGPPAQYF. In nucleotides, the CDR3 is TGTGCCAGCAGCGCACTACTAGCGGGGGGGCCCCCCGCGCAGTATTTT. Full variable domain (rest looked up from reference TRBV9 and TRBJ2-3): DSGVTQTPKHLITATGQRVTLRCSPRSGDLSVYWYQQSLDQGLQFLIQYYNGEERAKGNILERFSAQQFPDLHSELNLSSLELGDSALYFCASSALLAGGPPAQYFGPGTRLTVL.

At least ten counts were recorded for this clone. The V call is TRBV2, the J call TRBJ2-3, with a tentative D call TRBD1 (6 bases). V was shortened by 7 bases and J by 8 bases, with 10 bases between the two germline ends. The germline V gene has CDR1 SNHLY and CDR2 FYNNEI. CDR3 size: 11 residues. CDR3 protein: CASTEGGTQYF. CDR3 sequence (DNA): TGTGCCAGCACCGAAGGGGGTACGCAGTATTTT.

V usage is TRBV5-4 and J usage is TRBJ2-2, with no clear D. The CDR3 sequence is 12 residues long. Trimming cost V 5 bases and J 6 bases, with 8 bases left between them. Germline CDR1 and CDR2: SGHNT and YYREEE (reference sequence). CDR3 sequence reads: CASRRLSGELFF. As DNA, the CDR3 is TGTGCCAGCAGACGGTTGTCCGGGGAGCTGTTTTTT.

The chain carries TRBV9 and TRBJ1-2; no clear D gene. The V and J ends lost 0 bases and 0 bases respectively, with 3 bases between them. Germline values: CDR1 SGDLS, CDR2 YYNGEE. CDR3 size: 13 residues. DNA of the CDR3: TGTGCCAGCAGCGTAGTAGCTAACTATGGCTACACCTTC. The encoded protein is CASSVVANYGYTF.

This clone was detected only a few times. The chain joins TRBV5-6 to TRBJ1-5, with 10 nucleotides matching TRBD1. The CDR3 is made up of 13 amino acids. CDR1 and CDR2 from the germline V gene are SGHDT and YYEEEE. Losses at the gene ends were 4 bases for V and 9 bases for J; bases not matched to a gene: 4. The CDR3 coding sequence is TGTGCCAGCAGCCCGGACAGGGGGATGCCCCAGCATTTT. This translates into CASSPDRGMPQHF.

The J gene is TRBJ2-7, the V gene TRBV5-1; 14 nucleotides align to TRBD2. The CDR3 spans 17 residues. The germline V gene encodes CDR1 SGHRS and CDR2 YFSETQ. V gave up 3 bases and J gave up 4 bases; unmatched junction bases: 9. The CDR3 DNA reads TGCGCCAGCAGCTCGACTAGCGGGAGGGCCGGCTTGTACGAGCAGTACTTC. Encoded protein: CASSSTSGRAGLYEQYF.

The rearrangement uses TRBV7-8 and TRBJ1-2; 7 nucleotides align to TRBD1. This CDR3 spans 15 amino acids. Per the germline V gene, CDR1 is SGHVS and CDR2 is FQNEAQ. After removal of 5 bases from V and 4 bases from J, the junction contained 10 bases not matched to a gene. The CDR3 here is CASSPPGQRTYGYTF. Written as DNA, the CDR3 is TGTGCCAGCAGCCCCCCGGGACAGAGGACCTATGGCTACACCTTC.

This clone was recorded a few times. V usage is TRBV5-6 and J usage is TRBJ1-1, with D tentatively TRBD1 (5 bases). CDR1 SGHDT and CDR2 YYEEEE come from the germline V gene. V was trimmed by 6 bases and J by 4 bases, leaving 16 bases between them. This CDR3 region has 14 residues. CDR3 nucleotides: TGTGCCAGCACCGAAATGACAGTTTTCACTGAAGCTTTCTTT. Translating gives CASTEMTVFTEAFF.